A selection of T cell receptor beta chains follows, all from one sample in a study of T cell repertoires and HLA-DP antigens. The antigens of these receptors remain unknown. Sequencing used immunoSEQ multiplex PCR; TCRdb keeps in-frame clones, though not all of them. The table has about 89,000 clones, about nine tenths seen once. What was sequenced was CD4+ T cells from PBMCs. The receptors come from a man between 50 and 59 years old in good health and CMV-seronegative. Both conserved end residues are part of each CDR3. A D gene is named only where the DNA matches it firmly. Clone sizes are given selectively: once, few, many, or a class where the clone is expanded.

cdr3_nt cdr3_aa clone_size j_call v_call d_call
TGTGCCAGCAGCTCTAGCGGGGGCAATAAGCAGTACTTC CASSSSGGNKQYF once TRBJ2-7 TRBV7-2 TRBD2
TGTGCCAGCAGCCAAGTCCGGACTAGCGGGGCGTACAATGAGCAGTTCTTC CASSQVRTSGAYNEQFF - TRBJ2-1 TRBV4-2 TRBD2
TGTGCCAGCAGCTCTGGACAGCATCAGCCCCAGCATTTT CASSSGQHQPQHF - TRBJ1-5 TRBV11-2 -
TGTGCCAGCAGCCTAAGATTGGGCTTAGGGACTAGCGGGGGCACAGATACGCAGTATTTT CASSLRLGLGTSGGTDTQYF - TRBJ2-3 TRBV4-2 TRBD2
TGTGCCAGCAGATACACTAGCGGGGTATTATACGAGCAGTACTTC CASRYTSGVLYEQYF - TRBJ2-7 TRBV6-6 TRBD2
TGTGCCAGTGACCAGGGGACTAGCGGGAACAATGAGCAGTTCTTC CASDQGTSGNNEQFF - TRBJ2-1 TRBV19 TRBD2
TGTGCCAGCAGCTTGGCTCAGGGGAAGTCGAACACTGAAGCTTTCTTT CASSLAQGKSNTEAFF - TRBJ1-1 TRBV5-5 -
TGTGCCAGCAGTGTATCCAGTCTTCGGCCTACCTACGAGCAGTACTTC CASSVSSLRPTYEQYF - TRBJ2-7 TRBV6-1 -
TGCGCCAGCAGTCAATACCTGAAATTCGACAGGTTGTTTTACGAGCAGTACTTC CASSQYLKFDRLFYEQYF - TRBJ2-7 TRBV23-1 -
TGCAGCGTTGAATGGCGCTCCAGCTCCTACAATGAGCAGTTCTTC CSVEWRSSSYNEQFF - TRBJ2-1 TRBV29-1 -
TGTGCCAGCCGCCGGGGGCGGGCAGATACGCAGTATTTT CASRRGRADTQYF - TRBJ2-3 TRBV2 -
TGTGCCAGCAGCCGAACCACAGGGTTTCCCACTGAAGCTTTCTTT CASSRTTGFPTEAFF - TRBJ1-1 TRBV7-3 -
TGTGCCAGCAGAGCCAGGGGTAGCAATCAGCCCCAGCATTTT CASRARGSNQPQHF once TRBJ1-5 TRBV5-6 -
TGTGCCAGCAGTCCCCTTCAGGGTGAAAGGAGCTCCTACGAGCAGTACTTC CASSPLQGERSSYEQYF - TRBJ2-7 TRBV28 -
TGTGCCAGCAGCTTCAGCGGGGGCCCCTACGAGCAGTACTTC CASSFSGGPYEQYF once TRBJ2-7 TRBV7-9 TRBD2
TGTGCCAGCAGCCAAGAGGGGTGGCGGAACGGGAACACTGAAGCTTTCTTT CASSQEGWRNGNTEAFF - TRBJ1-1 TRBV14 -
TGTGCCAGCAGCTTAACCCCCAGGGGGCAGAGCTCCTACAATGAGCAGTTCTTC CASSLTPRGQSSYNEQFF - TRBJ2-1 TRBV7-2 TRBD1
TGTGCCAGCTCCCAGCAACGACAGGGAAGTATGGGCAGCTCCTACAATGAGCAGTTCTTC CASSQQRQGSMGSSYNEQFF - TRBJ2-1 TRBV18 TRBD1
TGTGCCAGCAGCTTAGGGGGGCTTGAAAAACTGTTTTTT CASSLGGLEKLFF - TRBJ1-4 TRBV11-2 -
TGTGCCAGCAGCTTAGTTGCGACGACGAACACTGAAGCTTTCTTT CASSLVATTNTEAFF - TRBJ1-1 TRBV13 -
TGTGCCAGCAGCCCCCGGAGGACTAAAACCTACGAGCAGTACTTC CASSPRRTKTYEQYF - TRBJ2-7 TRBV7-8 -
TGTGCCAGCAGTTACCCACAGGGTATGCAGACTGAAGCTTTCTTT CASSYPQGMQTEAFF - TRBJ1-1 TRBV6-7 -
TGTGCCAGCAGACCTAGCGGGAGGGCCTACGAGCAGTACTTC CASRPSGRAYEQYF few TRBJ2-7 TRBV27 TRBD2
TGTGCCAGCAGCTTGGAAGGGATCCGAGAGACCCAGTACTTC CASSLEGIRETQYF - TRBJ2-5 TRBV5-4 -
TGTGCCAGCAGCTCCTATGCAGGGATCGCGCAGTACTTC CASSSYAGIAQYF once TRBJ2-7 TRBV7-6 -
TGTGCCAGCAGTTACAACTATGAGCAGTTCTTC CASSYNYEQFF - TRBJ2-1 TRBV6-6 -
TGTGCCAGCAGGGAGGGAACTGGGGCCAACGTCCTGACTTTC CASREGTGANVLTF - TRBJ2-6 TRBV7-8 -
TGTGCCAGCAGCTTAACCGGGACAGGGGAAAACATTCAGTACTTC CASSLTGTGENIQYF - TRBJ2-4 TRBV11-1 TRBD1
TGCGCCAGCAGCCAATCAGCGGGGGGAAGCACAGATACGCAGTATTTT CASSQSAGGSTDTQYF - TRBJ2-3 TRBV4-3 TRBD2
TGTGCCACCAGCCGTACGAATAGCGGGAGGATCGGGGAGCTGTTTTTT CATSRTNSGRIGELFF - TRBJ2-2 TRBV15 TRBD2
TGTGCCAGCAGCATCTACTCTGGAAACACCATATATTTT CASSIYSGNTIYF - TRBJ1-3 TRBV6-5 -
TGTGCCAGCAGCTCCATGATGGGACAGGGGGCAGGAGATACGCAGTATTTT CASSSMMGQGAGDTQYF - TRBJ2-3 TRBV7-9 TRBD1
TGTGCCAGCAGTTACGGCGGAGACTCTGGAAACACCATATATTTT CASSYGGDSGNTIYF - TRBJ1-3 TRBV6-5 -
TGTGCCAGCAGACCGGGAACCGGGGAGCTGTTTTTT CASRPGTGELFF - TRBJ2-2 TRBV2 -
TGTGCCAGCAGCTTACATATGACGTCTGGGGCTTACGAGCAGTACTTC CASSLHMTSGAYEQYF - TRBJ2-7 TRBV7-8 -
TGTGCCAGCAGCGCGGGACAGAACACTGAAGCTTTCTTT CASSAGQNTEAFF - TRBJ1-1 TRBV7-2 -
TGTGCCAGCAGCTTAGTAGGGCTCTACAATGAGCAGTTCTTC CASSLVGLYNEQFF - TRBJ2-1 TRBV7-2 -